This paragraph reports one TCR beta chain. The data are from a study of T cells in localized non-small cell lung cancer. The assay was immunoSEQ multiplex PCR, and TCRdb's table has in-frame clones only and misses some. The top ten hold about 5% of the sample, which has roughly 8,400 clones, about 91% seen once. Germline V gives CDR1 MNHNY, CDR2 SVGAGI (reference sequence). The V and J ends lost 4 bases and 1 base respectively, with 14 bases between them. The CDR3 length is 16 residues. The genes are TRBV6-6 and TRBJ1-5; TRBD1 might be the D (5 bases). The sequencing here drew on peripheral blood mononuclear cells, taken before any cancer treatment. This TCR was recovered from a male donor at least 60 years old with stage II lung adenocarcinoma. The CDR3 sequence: CASSSTGGLSNQPQHF. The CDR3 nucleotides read TGTGCCAGCAGTTCAACAGGAGGACTGAGCAATCAGCCCCAGCATTTT.